These 10 T cell receptor beta chains share one sample of origin, sequenced in a study of cytomegalovirus exposure and HLA in healthy donors (dated by TCRdb to the late 2010s). The library was built by means of the immunoSEQ multiplex PCR assay. The multiplex PCR relied on a mix of 60 forward primers for TCR Vbeta segments and 13 reverse primers for TCR Jbeta segments. TCRdb took this table from immuneACCESS and kept in-frame rearrangements with V and J called. Such tables lack part of the clones; where checked against another copy, unresolved V genes explain under half of the gap, and the rest is unexplained. This specimen's table enumerates 60,000 to 80,000 clones. The ten largest clones capture about 0.83% of the sample. Input material: PBMCs. These receptors came from a boy younger than 18 in good health and CMV-seronegative.

The chain has TRBV9 and TRBJ1-1; D is undetermined. This CDR3 spans 16 amino acids. Germline V CDR1 and CDR2: SGDLS, YYNGEE. V was cut by 3 bases and J by 0 bases, with 15 bases left in between. CDR3: CASSAWAEGMNTEAFF. The CDR3 nucleotides read TGTGCCAGCAGCGCGTGGGCCGAGGGCATGAACACTGAAGCTTTCTTT.

The chain is built from TRBV20-1 and TRBJ1-2; a possible D gene is TRBD1 (5 bases). Germline values: CDR1 DFQATT, CDR2 SNEGSKA (reference sequence). CDR3 length: 10 residues. V was cut by 4 bases and J by 6 bases, with 6 bases left in between. CDR3 loop: CSATRDGYTF. DNA for the CDR3: TGCAGTGCTACCAGGGATGGCTACACCTTC.

V usage is TRBV4-1 and J usage is TRBJ1-4, with 8 bases that match TRBD1. Germline CDR1 reads MGHRA; CDR2 reads YSYEKL. The CDR3 loop spans 17 amino acids. J lost 14 bases, V lost 2 bases, and 19 bases had no gene match. Here the CDR3 DNA reads TGCGCCAGCAGCCAACCAGGACAGGGTTTGGCTGGCGCAATTCTGTTTTTT. This codes for CASSQPGQGLAGAILFF.

Remarks on this clone: Other nucleotide sequences in the sample specify the same CDR3. The chain recombines TRBV7-2 with TRBJ2-3; no definite D call. V lost 4 bases and J 2 bases, leaving 4 bases between the germline ends. This CDR3 comprises 12 residues. Germline CDR1 and CDR2: SGHTA and FQGNSA. CDR3 protein: CASSSYTDTQYF. DNA of the CDR3: TGTGCCAGCAGCTCTTACACAGATACGCAGTATTTT.

The gene calls are TRBV19 and TRBJ2-2; D is possibly TRBD1 (6 bases). This CDR3 contains 13 residues. Trimming took off 6 bases at V and 5 bases at J, with 10 bases between the two ends. Germline CDR1 LNHDA, CDR2 SQIVND (reference sequence). The CDR3 DNA sequence: TGTGCCAGTAGCCCGAGGGGGACCGGGGAGCTGTTTTTT. Protein product: CASSPRGTGELFF.

The chain couples TRBV30 to TRBJ2-3; 7 bases fit TRBD2. The CDR3 sequence is 14 residues long. Per the germline V gene, CDR1 is GTSNPN and CDR2 is SVGIG (reference sequence). V was pared by 3 bases and J by 2 bases, with 5 bases of the junction left unmatched. CDR3 loop: CAWSPSGFTDTQYF. For the CDR3, the DNA is TGTGCCTGGAGCCCTAGCGGATTCACAGATACGCAGTATTTT.

CDR3 amino acids: CATSINLDQPQHF. The CDR3 DNA is TGTGCCACCAGCATTAATCTAGATCAGCCCCAGCATTTT. This sequence joins TRBV15 and TRBJ1-5; D gene unclear. The CDR3 is 13 amino acids. The germline CDR1 and CDR2 sequences are LNHNV and YYDKDF (reference sequence). Trimming shortened V by 4 bases and J by 5 bases, and 9 bases separated the two germline ends.

The rearrangement links TRBV5-1 to TRBJ2-3; 12 bases are shared with TRBD2. There are 17 residues in the CDR3. The trim removed 2 bases at V and 2 bases at J, leaving 6 bases unmatched. Germline CDR1 reads SGHRS; CDR2 reads YFSETQ. The CDR3: CASSFYLAGGPTDTQYF. In nucleotides, the CDR3 is TGCGCCAGCAGCTTTTACCTAGCGGGAGGGCCCACAGATACGCAGTATTTT.

The chain employs TRBV5-1 and TRBJ2-7, with TRBD1 identical over 9 bases. The CDR3 has 14 amino acids. V shed 4 bases and J 2 bases; nucleotides not matched to a gene: 4. Germline CDR1 SGHRS, CDR2 YFSETQ. CDR3 coding DNA: TGCGCCAGCAGCCTGGACAGGGGAACCTACGAGCAGTACTTC. Amino acid sequence: CASSLDRGTYEQYF. Looking up the rest from reference TRBV5-1 and TRBJ2-7 gives the full variable domain: KAGVTQTPRYLIKTRGQQVTLSCSPISGHRSVSWYQQTPGQGLQFLFEYFSETQRNKGNFPGRFSGRQFSNSRSEMNVSTLELGDSALYLCASSLDRGTYEQYFGPGTRLTVT.

This chain links TRBV6-1 with TRBJ2-7, with D perhaps TRBD2 (5 bases). The germline gives CDR1 MNHNS, CDR2 SASEGT. CDR3 length: 14 amino acids. The ends were cut back, 7 bases at V and 3 bases at J, with 16 bases in the middle. The CDR3 spells CASKIDAGLYEQYF. The CDR3 nucleotides are TGTGCCAGCAAGATTGACGCAGGACTCTACGAGCAGTACTTC.